These 23 T cell receptor beta chains came from one sample sequenced in a study of blood T cell repertoires in COVID-19. Here immunoSEQ multiplex PCR was the method, and the copy in TCRdb shows in-frame clones only, minus some. The sample contains 100,000 to 150,000 clones, around three quarters of which appear only once. Sequenced input: peripheral blood. The receptors originated from an older woman with acute or convalescent COVID-19.

The rearrangement uses TRBV13 and TRBJ1-2, with D hard to call. Looked up from germline, CDR1 is PRHDT and CDR2 is FYEKMQ (reference sequence). V was clipped by 0 bases and J by 4 bases, with 9 bases between them. The length of the CDR3 is 14 residues. The CDR3 DNA is TGTGCCAGCAGCTTAGGGTTAGGAGGCTATGGCTACACCTTC. Protein sequence: CASSLGLGGYGYTF. The full variable domain, with the rest looked up from reference TRBV13 and TRBJ1-2, is AAGVIQSPRHLIKEKRETATLKCYPIPRHDTVYWYQQGPGQDPQFLISFYEKMQSDKGSIPDRFSAQQFSDYHSELNMSSLELGDSALYFCASSLGLGGYGYTFGSGTRLTVV.

This clone was seen more than once but under ten times. The chain has TRBV10-3 and TRBJ2-1, with a tentative D call TRBD2 (5 bases). The CDR3 length is 13 residues. Per germline, CDR1 ENHRY and CDR2 SYGVKD. V was trimmed by 7 bases and J by 3 bases, leaving 10 bases between them. The DNA of the CDR3 is TGTGCCATCAAGGACGGAGGCTACAATGAGCAGTTCTTC. It is translated as CAIKDGGYNEQFF.

V and J are TRBV27 and TRBJ2-3, with D perhaps TRBD2 (6 bases). The CDR3 is 14 amino acids. Trimming shortened V by 5 bases and J by 2 bases, and 11 bases separated the two germline ends. Germline CDR1 and CDR2: MNHEY and SMNVEV (reference sequence). This CDR3 reads CASSPGLFTDTQYF. For the CDR3, the DNA is TGTGCCAGCAGTCCGGGACTCTTCACAGATACGCAGTATTTT.

This sequence joins TRBV5-1 and TRBJ1-1; D gene ambiguous. CDR1 is SGHRS and CDR2 is YFSETQ in the germline V gene. V was cut by 5 bases and J by 1 base, with 9 bases left in between. The CDR3 consists of 13 residues. The CDR3 reads CASREGKNTEAFF. The CDR3 DNA reads TGCGCCAGCAGGGAGGGCAAGAACACTGAAGCTTTCTTT.

The chain recombines TRBV19 with TRBJ2-5; TRBD1 agrees at 7 bases. This CDR3 contains 13 residues. Germline V lookup: CDR1 LNHDA, CDR2 SQIVND (reference sequence). Trimming cost V 8 bases and J 1 base; bases outside gene matches: 4. CDR3: CASSGQTQETQYF. The CDR3 region has the DNA TGTGCCAGTTCGGGACAGACCCAAGAGACCCAGTACTTC.

This clone was observed a single time. The V and J genes are TRBV11-2 and TRBJ1-6, with unresolved D. Trimming cost V 3 bases and J 0 bases, with 6 bases left between them. The CDR3 is 15 residues long. The V gene's germline CDR1 is SGHAT and CDR2 FQNNGV. CDR3 loop: CASSLESSYNSPLHF. Written as DNA, the CDR3 is TGTGCCAGCAGCTTGGAGAGCTCCTATAATTCACCCCTCCACTTT.

The table lists this clone with many counts. The genes are TRBV7-2 and TRBJ2-7; D uncertain. V was trimmed by 1 base and J by 2 bases, leaving 9 bases between them. This CDR3 spans 14 amino acids. Per the germline V gene, CDR1 is SGHTA and CDR2 is FQGNSA. The CDR3 loop is CASSLDRLAYEQYF. The CDR3 region has the DNA TGTGCCAGCAGCTTAGACAGATTAGCCTACGAGCAGTACTTC. Full variable domain (remainder filled in from reference TRBV7-2 and TRBJ2-7): GAGVSQSPSNKVTEKGKDVELRCDPISGHTALYWYRQSLGQGLEFLIYFQGNSAPDKSGLPSDRFSAERTGGSVSTLTIQRTQQEDSAVYLCASSLDRLAYEQYFGPGTRLTVT.

CDR3 sequence (DNA): TGTGCCAGCAGCGGTCAGGACAGGGGGCATAGTCAGCCCCAGCATTTT. Residues: CASSGQDRGHSQPQHF. This sequence joins TRBV7-7 and TRBJ1-5; 11 bases line up with TRBD1. The length of the CDR3 is 16 residues. Germline assignment: CDR1 SSHAT and CDR2 FNYEAQ (reference sequence). Unmatched junction bases numbered 9, after V lost 5 bases and J lost 6 bases.

This clone was observed a few times. The chain combines TRBV6-1 with TRBJ2-7; possible D gene TRBD1, 6 bases. The CDR3 runs to 16 residues. V was cut by 3 bases and J by 5 bases, with 20 bases left in between. CDR1 and CDR2 from the germline V gene are MNHNS and SASEGT. The CDR3 loop is CASSDSSGAATHEQYF. CDR3 DNA: TGTGCCAGCAGTGATTCCTCAGGGGCGGCCACCCACGAGCAGTACTTC.

This clone was observed a handful of times. The V gene is TRBV10-3, the J gene TRBJ1-4; no clear D gene. The CDR3 has 13 residues. Germline lookup yields CDR1 ENHRY and CDR2 SYGVKD. V was clipped by 10 bases and J by 0 bases, with 9 bases between them. For the CDR3, the DNA is TGTGCCAGCCACCGAGCAACTAATGAAAAACTGTTTTTT. Its protein product is CASHRATNEKLFF.

The rearrangement uses TRBV19 and TRBJ1-5; D might be TRBD1 (6 bases). The germline V gene has CDR1 LNHDA and CDR2 SQIVND (reference sequence). The V gene lost 4 bases and the J gene lost 5 bases, with 12 bases spanning the gap. The CDR3 is 14 residues long. The CDR3 DNA reads TGTGCCAGTAGTACCAGGGGAAAGGATCAGCCCCAGCATTTT. Its protein product is CASSTRGKDQPQHF.

V is TRBV6-1 and J is TRBJ1-2; 7 positions agree with TRBD1. The V and J ends lost 0 bases and 5 bases, in that order; junction bases with no gene match: 6. CDR1 is MNHNS and CDR2 is SASEGT in the germline V gene. The CDR3 has 15 amino acids. CDR3 sequence reads: CASSEAMTGRYGYTF. CDR3 nucleotides: TGTGCCAGCAGTGAAGCGATGACAGGGCGGTATGGCTACACCTTC.

CDR3 region: CASSSGRDYNEQFF. The CDR3 DNA reads as TGTGCCAGTTCGAGCGGGAGGGACTACAATGAGCAGTTCTTC. The J gene is TRBJ2-1, the V gene TRBV19, with 10 bases matching TRBD2. Germline CDR1 reads LNHDA; CDR2 reads SQIVND (reference sequence). The CDR3 extends over 14 amino acids. The trim removed 8 bases at V and 3 bases at J, leaving 4 bases unmatched.

The gene calls are TRBV7-8 and TRBJ1-2, with 9 bases lining up with TRBD1. The CDR3 is 16 residues long. V shed 5 bases, J shed 1 base, and the junction held 8 bases outside the gene matches. Germline assignment: CDR1 SGHVS and CDR2 FQNEAQ. CDR3: CASSPEQGALNYGYTF. The CDR3 region has the DNA TGTGCCAGCAGCCCAGAACAGGGGGCTCTTAACTATGGCTACACCTTC.

The rearrangement joins TRBV11-2 to TRBJ1-3; the D gene is possibly TRBD1 (5 bases). The CDR3 extends over 18 amino acids. CDR1 and CDR2 from the germline V gene are SGHAT and FQNNGV. Trimming left V 5 bases short and J 0 bases short, with 20 bases between. This chain's CDR3 is CASSPNGPRAFSGNTIYF. The CDR3 DNA sequence: TGTGCCAGCAGCCCTAACGGTCCCAGGGCCTTCTCTGGAAACACCATATATTTT.

The rearrangement links TRBV24-1 to TRBJ2-1; 8 bases fit TRBD1. The trim removed 5 bases at V and 0 bases at J, leaving 5 bases unmatched. CDR3 length: 16 amino acids. CDR1 is KGHDR and CDR2 is SFDVKD in the germline V gene. CDR3 loop: CATSAQGAASYNEQFF. The CDR3 region has the DNA TGTGCCACCAGTGCGCAGGGGGCGGCCTCCTACAATGAGCAGTTCTTC.

This clone has only one observation. The chain joins TRBV29-1 to TRBJ2-5, with 11 positions matching TRBD1. Looked up from germline, CDR1 is SQVTM and CDR2 is ANQGSEA. V was pared by 4 bases and J by 4 bases, with 11 bases of the junction left unmatched. The CDR3 covers 16 residues. The CDR3 here is CSVGLPGQGGGETQYF. In nucleotides, the CDR3 is TGCAGCGTTGGCCTACCGGGACAGGGGGGTGGAGAGACCCAGTACTTC.

This clone was detected a few times. The rearrangement joins TRBV7-9 to TRBJ2-2; 8 nucleotides line up with TRBD2. This CDR3 spans 14 amino acids. CDR1 and CDR2 from the germline V gene are SEHNR and FQNEAQ (reference sequence). With V trimmed by 2 bases and J by 5 bases, 1 base remained unmatched. CDR3 amino acids: CASSLQRGTGELFF. In DNA, the CDR3 is TGTGCCAGCAGCTTACAGCGGGGGACCGGGGAGCTGTTTTTT.

V usage is TRBV20-1 and J usage is TRBJ1-1; no firm D call. Germline V gene sequence: CDR1 DFQATT, CDR2 SNEGSKA (reference sequence). The CDR3 is made up of 11 amino acids. V was shortened by 4 bases and J by 1 base, with 4 bases between the two germline ends. The CDR3 DNA reads TGCAGTGCTATCGGGAACACTGAAGCTTTCTTT. Translated: CSAIGNTEAFF.

A few counts support this clone. The V and J genes are TRBV6-5 and TRBJ1-2; D may be TRBD1 (6 bases). From germline, CDR1 is MNHEY and CDR2 SVGAGI. Trimming removed 5 bases at V and 7 bases at J, with 14 bases between. The CDR3 length is 13 residues. The CDR3 reads CASSPNRVVGYTF. The CDR3 nucleotides read TGTGCCAGCAGTCCCAACAGGGTGGTTGGCTACACCTTC.

The genes are TRBV6-5 and TRBJ2-2; weak D call: TRBD2 (6 bases). This CDR3 region has 15 residues. Germline lookup yields CDR1 MNHEY and CDR2 SVGAGI. Trimming removed 2 bases from V and 6 bases from J, with 13 bases in between. The CDR3 nucleotides are TGTGCCAGCAGTTACCTGCGGGGTGGGGCCGGGGAGCTGTTTTTT. Translated, it gives CASSYLRGGAGELFF.

The genes are TRBV2 and TRBJ1-1, with a weak D call TRBD1 (6 bases). The germline gives CDR1 SNHLY, CDR2 FYNNEI. The CDR3 covers 12 residues. V lost 6 bases and J 7 bases, leaving 12 bases between the germline ends. The CDR3 bases are TGTGCCAGCAGGAGGGACACGGATGAAGCTTTCTTT. It yields the protein CASRRDTDEAFF.

The V and J genes are TRBV6-2 or TRBV6-3 and TRBJ2-5; the match to TRBD1 covers 10 bases. Germline lookup yields CDR1 MNHEY and CDR2 SVGEGT. The CDR3 is made up of 16 amino acids. J lost 7 bases, V lost 5 bases, and 13 bases had no gene match. Here the CDR3 reads CASSPAGQGVRRTQYF. The CDR3 nucleotides read TGTGCCAGCAGTCCCGCCGGACAGGGGGTTCGACGGACCCAGTACTTC.